The source of this TCR beta chain is a study of shared clonotypes between healthy human individuals (dated by TCRdb to between 2020 and 2021). With regard to the full study: The cohort included three men and a couple of women between 18 and 49 years of age. For each donor, three plates each were used for CD4 naive and CD4 memory, two plates were used for CD8 naive, and one plate was used for CD8 memory. The study deeply sequenced blood TCR repertoires of several healthy adults to estimate repertoire size and the extent of clonotype sharing between individuals. Different laboratories and diverse techniques were used to prepare libraries and sequence TCR repertoires, to increase sequencing depth and limit assay-specific biases. Per donor, leukapheresis produced somewhere between about 0.9 and 9.5 billion PBMCs.

TCR CDR3 regions were amplified from genomic DNA by multiplex PCR using the deep immunoSEQ assay. Extracted genomic DNA from each cell subset was spread evenly across all wells of several immunoSEQ 96-well plates, with each plate serving as a replicate. For sorted subsets, each replicate PCR was loaded with approximately 0.2 ug genomic DNA, equivalent to 30,000 to 35,000 T cell genomes. Purified libraries were measured with a Qubit 3.0 fluorometer, size-checked on a Bioanalyzer 2100, and measured again with the KAPA Library Quantification kit. A separate single-read 150-cycle Illumina NextSeq 550 flow cell was used to sequence each immunoSEQ 96-well plate. On the study's bioinformatics: Because only junctional sequences without quality scores were contained in the immunoSEQ output, filtering matching that applied to full-length reads could not be performed. Sequences were annotated with PyIR, a Python wrapper for IgBLAST v1.9, using IMGT germline references to assign V/J genes and CDR3. Reads with weak V/J assignments (E-value above 1e-6), missing CDR3, stop codons, out-of-frame junctions, or ambiguous translated residues were removed. V3J clonotypes were defined by identical inferred V gene, J gene, and CDR3 amino acid sequence. To compute the percentage overlap between repertoires, the number of shared unique clonotypes was divided by the size of the smaller repertoire. Repertoire richness was assessed with RTK rarefaction, the Chao1 estimator, and Recon v2.1 estimates of unobserved clonotypes. For all TCRbeta clonotypes obtained by the gDNA method from several donors, generation probabilities were computed with OLGA. TCRdb limited this immuneACCESS table to in-frame rearrangements with V and J called. A share of clones is missing; checked studies link under half to unresolved V genes, and the rest is unexplained. V, J and clone size derive from that table, while D and trimming were established from the DNA sequence. In this sample the table shows roughly 2.6 million clones, around nine tenths of which occur a single time. 0.13% to 0.15% of the sample lies in the top ten.

Donors were healthy HIV-negative adults with no recently reported acute infections or vaccinations. All donors were Caucasian adults living in Nashville, Tennessee, USA. CD4+ T cells were enriched by magnetic negative selection; naive cells were then positively selected on CD45RA, and the negative fraction formed the memory subset. Blood was obtained by leukapheresis, after which PBMCs were separated by Ficoll-Histopaque density gradient centrifugation and cryopreserved in liquid nitrogen vapor phase. Analytical flow cytometry was used to check the purity and quantity of each magnetically sorted T cell population. From each sorted fraction, genomic DNA was isolated and quantified by UV absorbance on a Nanodrop 2000c. The trim is 5 bases for V and 1 base for J, with a gap of 11 bases between the germline ends. The CDR1 and CDR2 encoded by the germline V gene are SGHAT and FQNNGV. The CDR3 runs 14 amino acids, cysteine and phenylalanine included. Only the CDR3 portion is preserved as DNA: 42 bases, with reading frame beginning at the first base.

The investigation overall reported the following: The genetic and exposure-history diversity represented was limited by the small number of donors. Sharing across a handful of donors was observed for approximately 5% of naive CD4, 3% to 4% of naive CD8, around 2.5% of memory CD4, and roughly 0.4% of memory CD8 clonotypes. Sampling was restricted to blood, and TCR repertoires in tissue are likely to differ from TCR repertoires in blood. Based on pairwise subsampling, the degree of clonotype sharing among donors was expected to be affected by sequencing depth. Incomplete sequencing was indicated by rarefaction of sorted-subset datasets, despite the large sequencing depth. Clonotypes shared by all four sorted-subset donors showed higher generation probabilities than non-shared clonotypes. Naive subsets generally had larger estimated clonotype richness than memory subsets.

Details on this clone: The specificity of this receptor is unknown. No quality values exist for individual bases; no much larger clone is one base distant.

The clonotype comes from a man aged 18 to 35 in good health. The sequence joins TRBV11-2 to TRBJ1-1; the D gene is perhaps TRBD1, on 6 matching bases. The source material was naive CD4+ T cells sorted from blood. This specimen's cell subset or site label, per the study, means: CD45RA+ positively selected. CDR3 protein: CASSPQGTNTEAFF. The nucleotide sequence reads TGTGCCAGCAGCCCTCAGGGGACGAACACTGAAGCTTTCTTT.